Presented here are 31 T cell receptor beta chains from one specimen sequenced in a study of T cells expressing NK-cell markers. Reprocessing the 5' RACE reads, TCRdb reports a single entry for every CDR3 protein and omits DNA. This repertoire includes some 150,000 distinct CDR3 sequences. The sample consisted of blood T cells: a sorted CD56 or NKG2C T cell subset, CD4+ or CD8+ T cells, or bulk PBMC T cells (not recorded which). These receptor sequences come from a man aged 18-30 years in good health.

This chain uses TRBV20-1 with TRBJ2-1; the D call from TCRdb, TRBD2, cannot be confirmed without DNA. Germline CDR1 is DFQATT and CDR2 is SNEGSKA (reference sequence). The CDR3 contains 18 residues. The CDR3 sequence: CSARVPGLAETPHNEQFF.

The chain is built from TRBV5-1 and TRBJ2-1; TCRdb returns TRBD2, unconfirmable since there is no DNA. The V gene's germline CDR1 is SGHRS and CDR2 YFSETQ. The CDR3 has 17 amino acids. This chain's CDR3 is CASSPTLSGSSYNEQFF.

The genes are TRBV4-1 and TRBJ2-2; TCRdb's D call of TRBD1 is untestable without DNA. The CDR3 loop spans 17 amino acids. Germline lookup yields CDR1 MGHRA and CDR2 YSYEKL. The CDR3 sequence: CASSQNPGQGYGGELFF.

Here the CDR3 reads CASSLGPQGVGGYTF. This chain links TRBV27 with TRBJ1-2; TCRdb proposes TRBD1, but this gene call is untestable without DNA. Germline V gene lookup returns CDR1 MNHEY and CDR2 SMNVEV (reference sequence). The CDR3 sequence is 15 residues long.

CDR3 sequence reads: CASSEGLAGDLYEQYF. This chain uses TRBV2 with TRBJ2-7; TCRdb calls TRBD2, which cannot be checked without DNA. The CDR3 loop spans 16 amino acids. Germline V lookup: CDR1 SNHLY, CDR2 FYNNEI.

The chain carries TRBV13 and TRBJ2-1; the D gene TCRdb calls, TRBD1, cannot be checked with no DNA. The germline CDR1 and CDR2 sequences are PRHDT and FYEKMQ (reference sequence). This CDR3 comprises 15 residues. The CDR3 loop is CASSSVGTGFYEQFF.

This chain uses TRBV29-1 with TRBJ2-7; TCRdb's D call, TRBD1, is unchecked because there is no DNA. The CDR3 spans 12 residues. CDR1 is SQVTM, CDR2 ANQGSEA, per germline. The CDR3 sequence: CSVPGQGAEQYF.

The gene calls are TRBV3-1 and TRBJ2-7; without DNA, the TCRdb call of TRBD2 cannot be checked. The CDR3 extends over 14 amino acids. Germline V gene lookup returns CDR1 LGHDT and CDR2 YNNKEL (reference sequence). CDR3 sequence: CASSQVSRGYEQYF.

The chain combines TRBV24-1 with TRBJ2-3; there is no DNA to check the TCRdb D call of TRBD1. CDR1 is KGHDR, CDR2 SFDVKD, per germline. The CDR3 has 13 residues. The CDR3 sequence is CATSRDSTDTQYF.

The CDR3 sequence is CASSPGGRGSTEAFF. The genes are TRBV7-9 and TRBJ1-1; TCRdb's D call, TRBD1, is unchecked because there is no DNA. CDR1 SEHNR and CDR2 FQNEAQ come from the germline V gene (reference sequence). This CDR3 has 15 residues.

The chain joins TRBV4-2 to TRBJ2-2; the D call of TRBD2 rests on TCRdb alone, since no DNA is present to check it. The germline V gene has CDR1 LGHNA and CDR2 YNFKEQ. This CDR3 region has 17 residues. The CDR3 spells CASSLGTSGLNTGELFF.

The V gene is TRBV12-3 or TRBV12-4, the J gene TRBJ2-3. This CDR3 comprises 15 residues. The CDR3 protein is CASSLAEPSTDTQYF.

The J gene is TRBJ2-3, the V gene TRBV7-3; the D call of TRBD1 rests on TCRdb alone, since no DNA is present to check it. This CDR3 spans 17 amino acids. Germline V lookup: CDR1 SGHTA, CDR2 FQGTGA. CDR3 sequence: CASSLTAGTGITDTQYF.

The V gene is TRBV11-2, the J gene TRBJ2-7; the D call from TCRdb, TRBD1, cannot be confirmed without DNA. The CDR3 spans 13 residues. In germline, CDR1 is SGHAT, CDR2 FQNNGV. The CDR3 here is CASKGQAAYEQYF.

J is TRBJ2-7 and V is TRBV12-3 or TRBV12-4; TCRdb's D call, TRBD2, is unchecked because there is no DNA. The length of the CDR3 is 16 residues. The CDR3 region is CASSSTLAGGSYEQYF.

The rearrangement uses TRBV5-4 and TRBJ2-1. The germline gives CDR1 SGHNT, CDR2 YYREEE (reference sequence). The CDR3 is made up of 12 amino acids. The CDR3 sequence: CASSPDGDEQFF.

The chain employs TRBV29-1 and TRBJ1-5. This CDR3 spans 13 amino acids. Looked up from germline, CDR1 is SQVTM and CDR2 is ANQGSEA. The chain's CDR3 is CSVEFGVGQPQHF.

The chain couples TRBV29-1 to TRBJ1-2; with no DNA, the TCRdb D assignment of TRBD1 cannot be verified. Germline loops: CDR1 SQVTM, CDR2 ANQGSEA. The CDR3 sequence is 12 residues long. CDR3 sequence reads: CSVEGTVYGYTF.

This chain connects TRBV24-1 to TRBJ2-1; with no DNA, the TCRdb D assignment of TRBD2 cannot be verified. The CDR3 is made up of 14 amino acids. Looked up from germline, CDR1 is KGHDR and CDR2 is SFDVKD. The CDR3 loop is CATGSTSAHNEQFF.

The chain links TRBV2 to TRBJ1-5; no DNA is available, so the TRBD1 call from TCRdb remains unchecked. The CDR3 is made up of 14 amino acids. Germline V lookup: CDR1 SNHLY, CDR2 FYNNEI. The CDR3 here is CASRIQGNNQPQHF.

The CDR3 loop is CASSLVRGDSWPPLHF. The genes are TRBV5-6 and TRBJ1-6; TCRdb outputs TRBD1, but without DNA this stays unchecked. The CDR3 loop spans 16 amino acids. Germline CDR1 reads SGHDT; CDR2 reads YYEEEE.

The CDR3 here is CASSPPGSGRLYEQYF. The chain has TRBV3-1 and TRBJ2-7; TCRdb names TRBD2, which stays unverified in the absence of DNA. Germline V gene lookup returns CDR1 LGHDT and CDR2 YNNKEL (reference sequence). CDR3 size: 16 residues.

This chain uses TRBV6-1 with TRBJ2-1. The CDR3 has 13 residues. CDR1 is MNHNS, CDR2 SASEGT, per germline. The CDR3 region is CASAVDRYNEQFF.

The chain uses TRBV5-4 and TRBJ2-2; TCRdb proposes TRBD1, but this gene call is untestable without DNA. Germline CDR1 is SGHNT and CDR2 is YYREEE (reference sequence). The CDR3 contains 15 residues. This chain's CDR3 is CASSFGLGPTGELFF.

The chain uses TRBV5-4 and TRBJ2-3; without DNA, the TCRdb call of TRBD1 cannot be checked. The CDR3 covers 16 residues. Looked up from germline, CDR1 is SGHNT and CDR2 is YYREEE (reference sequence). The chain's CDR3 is CASSGGRDEVADTQYF.

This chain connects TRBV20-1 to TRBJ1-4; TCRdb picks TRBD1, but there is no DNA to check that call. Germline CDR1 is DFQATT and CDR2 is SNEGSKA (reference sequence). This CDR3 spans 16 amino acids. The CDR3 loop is CSARGGAGASNEKLFF.

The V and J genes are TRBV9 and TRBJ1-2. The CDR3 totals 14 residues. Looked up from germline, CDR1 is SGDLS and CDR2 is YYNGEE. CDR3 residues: CASSVGGENYGYTF.

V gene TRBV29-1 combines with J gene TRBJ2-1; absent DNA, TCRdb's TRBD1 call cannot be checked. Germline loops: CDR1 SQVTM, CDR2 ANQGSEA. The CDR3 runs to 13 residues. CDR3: CSVVATAYNEQFF.

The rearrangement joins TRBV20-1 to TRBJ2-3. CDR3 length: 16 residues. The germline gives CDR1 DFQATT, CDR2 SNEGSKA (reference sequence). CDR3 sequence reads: CSAREWILKATDTQYF.

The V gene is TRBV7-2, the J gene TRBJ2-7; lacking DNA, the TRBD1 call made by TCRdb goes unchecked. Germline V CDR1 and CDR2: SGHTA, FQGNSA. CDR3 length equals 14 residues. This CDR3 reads CASSLGQGRYEQYF.

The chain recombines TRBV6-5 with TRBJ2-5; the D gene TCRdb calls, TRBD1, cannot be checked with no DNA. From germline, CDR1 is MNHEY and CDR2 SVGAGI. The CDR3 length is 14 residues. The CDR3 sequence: CASSSSPGRETQYF.